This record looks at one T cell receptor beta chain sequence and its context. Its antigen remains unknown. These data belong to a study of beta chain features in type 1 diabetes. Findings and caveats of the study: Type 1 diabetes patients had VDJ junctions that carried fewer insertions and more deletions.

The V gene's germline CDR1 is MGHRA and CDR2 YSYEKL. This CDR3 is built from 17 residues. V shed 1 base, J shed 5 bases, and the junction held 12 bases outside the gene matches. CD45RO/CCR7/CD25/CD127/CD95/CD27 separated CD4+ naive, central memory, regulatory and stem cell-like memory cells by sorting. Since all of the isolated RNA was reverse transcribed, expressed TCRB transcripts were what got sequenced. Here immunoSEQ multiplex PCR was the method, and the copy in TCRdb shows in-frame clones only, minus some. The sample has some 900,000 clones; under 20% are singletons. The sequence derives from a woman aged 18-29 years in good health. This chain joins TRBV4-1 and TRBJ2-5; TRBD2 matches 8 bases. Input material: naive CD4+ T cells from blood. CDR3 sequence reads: CASSQVGRREGLETQYF. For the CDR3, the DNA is TGCGCCAGCAGCCAAGTCGGGAGACGGGAGGGCCTTGAGACCCAGTACTTC.